These T cell receptor beta chains were read from a single sample in a study of control samples from healthy donors and cancer patients. Sequenced by immunoSEQ multiplex PCR; TCRdb stores in-frame clones only, minus some. The table shows roughly 130,000 clones, with about 95% occurring only once. Sequenced input: blood. The origin of the receptors is a man between 25 and 39 years old in good health. Each CDR3 is given with its conserved first and last residue. D genes are given only for firm matches. Clone sizes are given selectively: once, few, many, or a class where the clone is expanded.

TRBJ1-1,.,.,12,TRBV30,CAWSDGNTEAFF,TGTGCCTGGAGTGACGGGAACACTGAAGCTTTCTTT
TRBJ2-5,.,TRBD1,14,TRBV2,CASSRDRREETQYF,TGTGCCAGCAGCCGGGACAGGCGCGAGGAGACCCAGTACTTC
TRBJ2-7,.,.,12,TRBV5-1,CASGGAVNEQYF,TGCGCCAGCGGCGGGGCAGTGAACGAGCAGTACTTC
TRBJ2-1,.,.,15,TRBV28,CASSYGSGEHNEQFF,TGTGCCAGCAGTTACGGGTCGGGGGAACACAATGAGCAGTTCTTC
TRBJ1-2,.,.,14,TRBV7-9,CASSPAGPGYGYTF,TGTGCCAGCAGCCCCGCGGGTCCTGGCTATGGCTACACCTTC
TRBJ2-1,.,TRBD2,17,TRBV5-1,CASSLGLAGSSYNEQFF,TGCGCCAGCAGCTTGGGACTAGCGGGGAGCTCCTACAATGAGCAGTTCTTC
TRBJ2-7,.,.,16,TRBV4-3,CASSQDRLQGSYEQYF,TGCGCCAGCAGCCAAGACCGGCTTCAGGGATCCTACGAGCAGTACTTC
TRBJ2-7,.,.,14,TRBV28,CASSVTTRGARQYF,TGTGCCAGCAGCGTGACTACCCGGGGGGCGCGGCAGTACTTC
TRBJ1-2,.,.,14,TRBV18,CASSPPAGTDGYTF,TGTGCCAGCTCACCACCGGCGGGGACGGATGGCTACACCTTC
TRBJ1-2,once,TRBD1,13,TRBV4-3,CASSQVTGHGYTF,TGCGCCAGCAGCCAAGTGACAGGGCATGGCTACACCTTC
TRBJ1-5,once,.,14,TRBV2,CASSVSALYQPQHF,TGTGCCAGCAGTGTCTCAGCCTTATATCAGCCCCAGCATTTT
TRBJ2-7,.,.,16,TRBV14,CASSSVAVGGYYEQYF,TGTGCCAGCAGCTCAGTAGCGGTAGGTGGCTACTACGAGCAGTACTTC
TRBJ1-2,.,.,14,TRBV13,CASSPRVAIYGYTF,TGTGCCAGCAGCCCCCGGGTGGCTATCTATGGCTACACCTTC
TRBJ2-2,once,.,16,TRBV4-1,CASSQSGGARTGELFF,TGCGCCAGCAGCCAAAGTGGAGGGGCGCGCACCGGGGAGCTGTTTTTT
TRBJ1-6,once,TRBD1,15,TRBV19,CASSIGAGGNSPLHF,TGTGCCAGTAGTATAGGCGCAGGGGGGAATTCACCCCTCCACTTT
TRBJ1-4,.,.,15,TRBV4-1,CASSQATGRGEKLFF,TGCGCCAGCAGCCAAGCCACAGGGAGAGGGGAAAAACTGTTTTTT
TRBJ2-1,.,.,16,TRBV4-1,CASSQDPGAIYNEQFF,TGCGCCAGCAGCCAAGACCCAGGGGCCATCTACAATGAGCAGTTCTTC
TRBJ2-7,.,.,12,TRBV6-5,CASSYVGSEQYF,TGTGCCAGCAGTTACGTGGGGAGCGAGCAGTACTTC
TRBJ1-5,.,.,15,TRBV27,CASSFSGMGNQPQHF,TGTGCCAGCAGTTTTTCGGGAATGGGCAATCAGCCCCAGCATTTT
TRBJ2-3,.,.,17,TRBV7-9,CASSLSVGLTSTDTQYF,TGTGCCAGCAGTTTAAGCGTAGGGCTGACTAGCACAGATACGCAGTATTTT
TRBJ1-1,.,.,10,TRBV29-1,CSVRAAEAFF,TGCAGCGTCAGGGCCGCTGAAGCTTTCTTT
TRBJ2-2,few,.,14,TRBV30,CAHGVPLNTGELFF,TGTGCCCACGGGGTCCCCCTGAACACCGGGGAGCTGTTTTTT
TRBJ2-2,.,.,14,TRBV5-1,CASSLLGNTGELFF,TGCGCCAGCAGCTTATTAGGGAACACCGGGGAGCTGTTTTTT
TRBJ1-2,.,.,12,TRBV12-3/TRBV12-4,CASSLISYGYTF,TGTGCCAGCAGTTTAATCAGCTATGGCTACACCTTC
TRBJ2-2,.,.,14,TRBV5-8,CASSPEPLTGELFF,TGTGCCAGCAGCCCGGAACCCTTGACCGGGGAGCTGTTTTTT
TRBJ1-3,.,.,14,TRBV30,CASADRNSGNTIYF,TGTGCCTCTGCCGACAGGAACTCTGGAAACACCATATATTTT
TRBJ2-3,.,TRBD1,15,TRBV19,CATSQGWVSTDTQYF,TGTGCCACTTCACAGGGGTGGGTCAGCACAGATACGCAGTATTTT
TRBJ2-1,.,TRBD2,16,TRBV9,CASSTRTSGGAFEQFF,TGTGCCAGCAGTACCCGAACCAGCGGGGGGGCCTTTGAGCAGTTCTTC
TRBJ1-6,.,TRBD1,13,TRBV29-1,CSVRTGIGSPLHF,TGCAGCGTGCGGACAGGGATCGGTTCACCCCTCCACTTT
TRBJ2-2,.,.,17,TRBV9,CASSVALGLTNTGELFF,TGTGCCAGCAGCGTAGCGTTAGGGCTGACGAACACCGGGGAGCTGTTTTTT
TRBJ1-5,.,.,13,TRBV10-1,CASRDGGLGPQHF,TGCGCCAGCAGGGACGGGGGTTTGGGGCCCCAGCATTTT
TRBJ2-3,.,.,16,TRBV6-5,CASSYSYGGVADTQYF,TGTGCCAGCAGTTACTCATACGGGGGAGTAGCAGATACGCAGTATTTT
TRBJ2-5,.,.,16,TRBV9,CASSVEGGLNQETQYF,TGTGCCAGCAGCGTAGAAGGGGGGTTAAACCAAGAGACCCAGTACTTC
TRBJ2-1,.,.,15,TRBV4-3,CASSQAPPQDREQFF,TGCGCCAGCAGCCAAGCTCCTCCACAGGACCGGGAGCAGTTCTTC
TRBJ1-5,once,.,16,TRBV18,CASSPDSAYSNQPQHF,TGTGCCAGCTCACCCGACAGCGCTTATAGCAATCAGCCCCAGCATTTT
TRBJ2-1,.,TRBD1,15,TRBV7-7,CASSLDPGGRNEQFF,TGTGCTAGCAGCTTAGATCCAGGGGGCCGCAATGAGCAGTTCTTC
TRBJ1-1,.,TRBD1,13,TRBV7-2,CASIGTGNTEAFF,TGTGCCAGCATAGGGACAGGGAACACTGAAGCTTTCTTT
TRBJ2-3,.,.,16,TRBV21-1,CASSKKRQTNTDTQYF,TGTGCCAGCAGCAAAAAAAGACAGACTAACACAGATACGCAGTATTTT
TRBJ2-2,.,TRBD2,17,TRBV19,CASSIDRGGVNTGELFF,TGTGCCAGTAGTATAGATCGGGGAGGGGTAAACACCGGGGAGCTGTTTTTT
TRBJ1-1,.,.,11,TRBV6-5,CASTHGTEAFF,TGTGCCAGCACGCATGGCACTGAAGCTTTCTTT
TRBJ2-7,.,TRBD1,16,TRBV15,CATSRDGTGVTYEQYF,TGTGCCACCAGCAGAGATGGGACAGGGGTTACCTACGAGCAGTACTTC
TRBJ1-3,.,TRBD1,16,TRBV2,CASSLQGQGSGNTIYF,TGTGCCAGCAGTCTCCAAGGACAGGGCTCTGGAAACACCATATATTTT
TRBJ1-2,.,.,14,TRBV27,CASSRTFNPAGYTF,TGTGCCAGCAGTCGGACCTTCAATCCGGCGGGCTACACCTTC
TRBJ2-1,.,.,16,TRBV9,CASSDRPNRPLYEQFF,TGTGCCAGCAGCGACAGGCCCAACCGTCCCTTGTATGAGCAGTTCTTC
TRBJ2-3,.,TRBD2,14,TRBV7-3,CASSWAGVTDTQYF,TGTGCCAGCAGCTGGGCGGGGGTAACAGATACGCAGTATTTT
TRBJ1-1,.,.,19,TRBV4-1,CASSRRSGPTSGGNTEAFF,TGCGCCAGCAGCCGCCGATCAGGGCCCACCTCGGGCGGGAACACTGAAGCTTTCTTT
TRBJ1-2,.,TRBD1,15,TRBV27,CASSSTGALFYGYTF,TGTGCCAGCAGCTCCACAGGGGCGCTATTCTATGGCTACACCTTC
TRBJ2-5,.,TRBD2,17,TRBV7-2,CASSSGLAGGTQETQYF,TGTGCCAGCAGCTCGGGACTAGCGGGGGGCACTCAAGAGACCCAGTACTTC
TRBJ2-7,.,TRBD1,15,TRBV18,CASSSGQGVWVEQYF,TGTGCCAGCTCCTCAGGACAGGGGGTTTGGGTCGAGCAGTACTTC
TRBJ1-3,once,.,17,TRBV10-3,CAISELGFGPNGNTIYF,TGTGCCATCAGTGAATTAGGTTTTGGGCCCAATGGAAACACCATATATTTT
TRBJ2-7,.,.,15,TRBV7-2,CASSRAPDGPYEQYF,TGTGCCAGCAGCAGGGCGCCAGACGGACCCTACGAGCAGTACTTC
TRBJ1-4,.,TRBD1,20,TRBV18,CASSYRPGQGASPPNEKLFF,TGTGCCAGCTCGTATCGACCGGGACAGGGGGCATCTCCCCCCAATGAAAAACTGTTTTTT
TRBJ2-7,.,.,14,TRBV5-6,CASSWTANSYEQYF,TGTGCCAGCAGCTGGACAGCAAACTCCTACGAGCAGTACTTC
TRBJ1-2,.,.,13,TRBV7-2,CASSPQVNYGYTF,TGTGCCAGCAGCCCACAGGTGAACTATGGCTACACCTTC